The 16 T cell receptor beta chains presented below share a single source sample, sequenced in a study of shared clonotypes between healthy human individuals. Some clones are missing from TCRdb's copy, which holds only in-frame ones; the method was immunoSEQ multiplex PCR. Among under 1 million clones listed, 95% to 97% were seen once. Naive CD8 cells were CD45RO-negative, positively selected for CCR7, excluding terminally differentiated effector memory CD45RA+ cells. The source material was naive CD8+ T cells sorted from blood. Source of these receptors: a man aged 25-45 years in good health.

This rearrangement joins TRBV6-5 to TRBJ1-5; D is unresolved. Germline V CDR1 and CDR2: MNHEY, SVGAGI. Trimming cost V 5 bases and J 5 bases, with 10 bases left between them. The CDR3 totals 13 residues. The CDR3 DNA reads TGTGCCAGCAGTCACGGGTTGGATCAGCCCCAGCATTTT. Protein sequence: CASSHGLDQPQHF.

The chain combines TRBV4-1 with TRBJ2-7; D possibly corresponds to TRBD2 (5 bases). CDR3 size: 14 residues. Trimming removed 4 bases from V and 0 bases from J, with 10 bases in between. Germline values: CDR1 MGHRA, CDR2 YSYEKL. CDR3 sequence (DNA): TGCGCCAGCAGCCTCGGACTCAGCTCCTACGAGCAGTACTTC. It translates to CASSLGLSSYEQYF.

V is TRBV7-9 and J is TRBJ1-1; D call uncertain. V was shortened by 2 bases and J by 3 bases, with 16 bases between the two germline ends. CDR3 length equals 16 residues. Germline-derived CDR1 and CDR2 are SEHNR and FQNEAQ (reference sequence). DNA for the CDR3: TGTGCCAGCAGCTTATTCTCGGGGTTATGGGACACTGAAGCTTTCTTT. Translating it yields CASSLFSGLWDTEAFF.

The CDR3 DNA reads TGTGCCAGCAGCTTATGGGGACTCTTCACAGATACGCAGTATTTT. Translating gives CASSLWGLFTDTQYF. V and J are TRBV7-2 and TRBJ2-3; possibly TRBD2 for D (6 bases). Germline assignment: CDR1 SGHTA and CDR2 FQGNSA. Trimming cost V 2 bases and J 2 bases, with 11 bases left between them. This CDR3 spans 15 amino acids.

Only one count was recorded for this clone. The V and J genes are TRBV7-3 and TRBJ2-1; perhaps TRBD2 as D (5 bases). The germline CDR1 and CDR2 sequences are SGHTA and FQGTGA. There are 13 residues in the CDR3. The V end was cut by 5 bases, the J end by 5 bases, with 10 bases between. CDR3 DNA: TGTGCCAGCAGCCTAGGACTCAACAATGAGCAGTTCTTC. It specifies CASSLGLNNEQFF. The whole variable domain, filled in from reference TRBV7-3 and TRBJ2-1, reads GAGVSQTPSNKVTEKGKYVELRCDPISGHTALYWYRQSLGQGPEFLIYFQGTGAADDSGLPNDRFFAVRPEGSVSTLKIQRTERGDSAVYLCASSLGLNNEQFFGPGTRLTVL.

V is TRBV10-1 and J is TRBJ2-5, with 7 bases aligning to TRBD1. The ends lost 6 bases at V and 5 bases at J; junction bases unmatched: 9. The germline V gene encodes CDR1 WNHNN and CDR2 SYGVQD (reference sequence). This CDR3 has 14 residues. The CDR3 sequence is CASSSRGLRETQYF. The CDR3, as DNA: TGCGCCAGCAGCTCAAGGGGGCTGAGGGAGACCCAGTACTTC.

J is TRBJ1-5 and V is TRBV28; 7 bases map to TRBD1. The CDR3 covers 14 residues. CDR1 and CDR2 from the germline V gene are MDHEN and SYDVKM. V trimming: 6 bases; J trimming: 2 bases; junction bases outside the gene matches: 4. Here the CDR3 DNA reads TGTGCCAGCAGGATAACAGGGGGCAATCAGCCCCAGCATTTT. Translated, it gives CASRITGGNQPQHF.

J is TRBJ2-5 and V is TRBV7-9, with 8 bases fitting TRBD1. CDR3 length: 12 amino acids. With V trimmed by 6 bases and J by 5 bases, 2 bases remained unmatched. Looked up from germline, CDR1 is SEHNR and CDR2 is FQNEAQ (reference sequence). The CDR3 DNA reads as TGTGCCAGCAGAGACAGGGGTGAGACCCAGTACTTC. It translates to CASRDRGETQYF.

For the CDR3, the DNA is TGTGCCAGCAGCTTAGATCTCGGGGAATTAGGGTACGAGCAGTACTTC. This codes for CASSLDLGELGYEQYF. The chain links TRBV7-9 to TRBJ2-7; TRBD2 might be the D (5 bases). V gave up 1 base and J gave up 4 bases, with 17 bases separating them. From germline, CDR1 is SEHNR and CDR2 FQNEAQ (reference sequence). This CDR3 has 16 residues.

The gene calls are TRBV4-1 and TRBJ2-1, with 8 bases identical to TRBD2. V shed 1 base and J 8 bases; nucleotides not matched to a gene: 16. Germline CDR1 is MGHRA and CDR2 is YSYEKL. The CDR3 consists of 18 residues. Written as DNA, the CDR3 is TGCGCCAGCAGCCAAGTGTCAGACAAGCGGGAGCTGCTGGATGAGCAGTTCTTC. This codes for CASSQVSDKRELLDEQFF.

The chain couples TRBV21-1 to TRBJ1-4; the table calls TRBD1, which could not be checked here. TRBV21-1 is listed as a pseudogene. The CDR3 covers 15 residues. Here the CDR3 DNA reads TGTGCCAGCAGCAAACCTGACAGGGGGGATGAAAAACTGTTTTTT. This codes for CASSKPDRGDEKLFF.

This clone was observed once. The same CDR3 arises from other DNA sequences in this sample as well. The chain couples TRBV27 to TRBJ2-7, with D maybe TRBD1 (6 bases). Deletions cut 3 bases from V and 1 base from J, with 7 bases between. CDR3 length: 13 amino acids. Germline CDR1 reads MNHEY; CDR2 reads SMNVEV (reference sequence). The CDR3 sequence is CASSFGTSYEQYF. As DNA, the CDR3 is TGTGCCAGCAGTTTCGGGACATCCTACGAGCAGTACTTC.

V usage is TRBV4-1 and J usage is TRBJ2-1; D unresolved. CDR1 MGHRA and CDR2 YSYEKL come from the germline V gene. The ends were cut back, 3 bases at V and 8 bases at J, with 20 bases in the middle. The CDR3 runs 16 residues. The CDR3 bases are TGCGCCAGCAGCCATAGTAGGCAAGCAGGATCCTATGAGCAGTTCTTC. Protein sequence: CASSHSRQAGSYEQFF.

About this clone itself: Different DNA sequences within this sample yield the same CDR3. The chain recombines TRBV9 with TRBJ2-1; D call uncertain. V was clipped by 2 bases and J by 1 base, with 4 bases between them. The CDR3 has 13 residues. Germline lookup yields CDR1 SGDLS and CDR2 YYNGEE. The CDR3, as DNA: TGTGCCAGCAGCGTCGGATCCTACAATGAGCAGTTCTTC. Translation: CASSVGSYNEQFF.

The CDR3 sequence is CASSIPGYNYGYTF. In DNA form, the CDR3 reads TGTGCCAGTAGTATCCCGGGTTACAACTATGGCTACACCTTC. The V gene is TRBV19, the J gene TRBJ1-2; D remains unclear. The CDR3 totals 14 residues. Trimming cost V 3 bases and J 2 bases, with 10 bases left between them. Germline V gene lookup returns CDR1 LNHDA and CDR2 SQIVND (reference sequence).

This rearrangement joins TRBV6-1 to TRBJ2-7, with D perhaps TRBD1 or TRBD2 (5 bases each). This CDR3 region has 13 residues. Germline lookup yields CDR1 MNHNS and CDR2 SASEGT. V lost 7 bases and J 1 base, leaving 11 bases between the germline ends. The CDR3 region has the DNA TGTGCCAGCACTTACAGGACTTCCTACGAGCAGTACTTC. Its protein product is CASTYRTSYEQYF.